The present T cell receptor beta chain was sequenced within a study of neurological immune-mediated disorders. Study as a whole: Of the 35 or so patients with multiple sclerosis, some 31 had relapsing-remitting MS, whereas the remaining 3 had secondary progressive MS.

Over 200 million TCR-beta sequences from 15-18 subjects came from every sequencing run. A single record per CDR3 protein comes from TCRdb applying MiXCR to the 5' RACE reads. Of around 130,000 distinct CDR3 sequences in the sample, 3.2% were seen once. Germline assignment: CDR1 SGHTA and CDR2 FQGNSA. This CDR3 region has 13 residues. The ends were cut back, 3 bases at V and 2 bases at J, with 5 bases in the middle. This clonotype was seen at least ten times. This clonotype was sampled from a woman aged 25 to 39 with multiple sclerosis. The rearrangement links TRBV7-2 to TRBJ1-5; D not resolved. The sequencing sample was made of PBMCs. This CDR3 is CASSLKRNQPQHF. DNA of the CDR3: TGTGCCAGCAGCTTGAAGCGCAATCAGCCCCAGCATTTT.